The rows below give T cell receptor beta chains drawn from one sample of a study of memory CD4+ T cells and cytomegalovirus serostatus. Only in-frame clones appear in the TCRdb table, and some are missing; sequencing was by immunoSEQ multiplex PCR. The profile covers almost 45,000 clones, with about four fifths appearing a single time and 1.1% taken by the ten largest. The sequenced sample consisted of memory CD4+ T cells from blood. Receptors were obtained from an adult in good health and CMV-seronegative. Each CDR3 is given with its conserved first and last residue. The order of the fields is V gene, D gene, clone size, J gene, CDR3 DNA, CDR3 protein. D genes are given only for firm matches. Expanded clones get a size class; other rows say once, few or many, or leave the size out.

V gene: TRBV19
D gene: NA
clone size: NA
J gene: TRBJ1-2
CDR3 DNA: TGTGCCAGTAGTAACTACAGGGAAATCTATGGCTACACCTTC
CDR3 protein: CASSNYREIYGYTF

V gene: TRBV6-1
D gene: NA
clone size: NA
J gene: TRBJ2-2
CDR3 DNA: TGTGCCAGCAGTGAACCCTTTAAGGATCAGCTGTTTTTT
CDR3 protein: CASSEPFKDQLFF

V gene: TRBV27
D gene: NA
clone size: few
J gene: TRBJ2-7
CDR3 DNA: TGTGCCAGTGCCCCCTTTCGGACGGCTCGGCAGTACTTC
CDR3 protein: CASAPFRTARQYF

V gene: TRBV6-5
D gene: NA
clone size: NA
J gene: TRBJ2-6
CDR3 DNA: TGTGCCAGCAGGGACAGTTCCTCTGGGGCCAACGTCCTGACTTTC
CDR3 protein: CASRDSSSGANVLTF

V gene: TRBV4-3
D gene: TRBD2
clone size: NA
J gene: TRBJ2-7
CDR3 DNA: TGCGCCAGCAGCCAACTAGCGGGAGTACACGAGCAGTACTTC
CDR3 protein: CASSQLAGVHEQYF

V gene: TRBV18
D gene: NA
clone size: NA
J gene: TRBJ2-2
CDR3 DNA: TGTGCCAGCTCACCCGGGATCCAAACCGGGGAGCTGTTTTTT
CDR3 protein: CASSPGIQTGELFF

V gene: TRBV10-3
D gene: NA
clone size: NA
J gene: TRBJ2-1
CDR3 DNA: TGTGCCATCAGGGCGCCCGGCACTGAGCAGTTCTTC
CDR3 protein: CAIRAPGTEQFF

V gene: TRBV7-2
D gene: NA
clone size: NA
J gene: TRBJ1-5
CDR3 DNA: TGTGCCAGCAGTCCTGTAGGGCAGAACAATCAGCCCCAGCATTTT
CDR3 protein: CASSPVGQNNQPQHF

V gene: TRBV4-3
D gene: NA
clone size: NA
J gene: TRBJ1-2
CDR3 DNA: TGCGCCAGCAGCCAAGGAGCAGGGGCAGGTGGCTACACCTTC
CDR3 protein: CASSQGAGAGGYTF

V gene: TRBV19
D gene: NA
clone size: few
J gene: TRBJ1-1
CDR3 DNA: TGTGCCAGTAGCCTAGGGCCCAGGCAGAACACTGAAGCTTTCTTT
CDR3 protein: CASSLGPRQNTEAFF

V gene: TRBV27
D gene: TRBD1
clone size: once
J gene: TRBJ1-2
CDR3 DNA: TGTGCCAGCAGTTCGTGGGACAGGGACCCCTATGGCTACACCTTC
CDR3 protein: CASSSWDRDPYGYTF